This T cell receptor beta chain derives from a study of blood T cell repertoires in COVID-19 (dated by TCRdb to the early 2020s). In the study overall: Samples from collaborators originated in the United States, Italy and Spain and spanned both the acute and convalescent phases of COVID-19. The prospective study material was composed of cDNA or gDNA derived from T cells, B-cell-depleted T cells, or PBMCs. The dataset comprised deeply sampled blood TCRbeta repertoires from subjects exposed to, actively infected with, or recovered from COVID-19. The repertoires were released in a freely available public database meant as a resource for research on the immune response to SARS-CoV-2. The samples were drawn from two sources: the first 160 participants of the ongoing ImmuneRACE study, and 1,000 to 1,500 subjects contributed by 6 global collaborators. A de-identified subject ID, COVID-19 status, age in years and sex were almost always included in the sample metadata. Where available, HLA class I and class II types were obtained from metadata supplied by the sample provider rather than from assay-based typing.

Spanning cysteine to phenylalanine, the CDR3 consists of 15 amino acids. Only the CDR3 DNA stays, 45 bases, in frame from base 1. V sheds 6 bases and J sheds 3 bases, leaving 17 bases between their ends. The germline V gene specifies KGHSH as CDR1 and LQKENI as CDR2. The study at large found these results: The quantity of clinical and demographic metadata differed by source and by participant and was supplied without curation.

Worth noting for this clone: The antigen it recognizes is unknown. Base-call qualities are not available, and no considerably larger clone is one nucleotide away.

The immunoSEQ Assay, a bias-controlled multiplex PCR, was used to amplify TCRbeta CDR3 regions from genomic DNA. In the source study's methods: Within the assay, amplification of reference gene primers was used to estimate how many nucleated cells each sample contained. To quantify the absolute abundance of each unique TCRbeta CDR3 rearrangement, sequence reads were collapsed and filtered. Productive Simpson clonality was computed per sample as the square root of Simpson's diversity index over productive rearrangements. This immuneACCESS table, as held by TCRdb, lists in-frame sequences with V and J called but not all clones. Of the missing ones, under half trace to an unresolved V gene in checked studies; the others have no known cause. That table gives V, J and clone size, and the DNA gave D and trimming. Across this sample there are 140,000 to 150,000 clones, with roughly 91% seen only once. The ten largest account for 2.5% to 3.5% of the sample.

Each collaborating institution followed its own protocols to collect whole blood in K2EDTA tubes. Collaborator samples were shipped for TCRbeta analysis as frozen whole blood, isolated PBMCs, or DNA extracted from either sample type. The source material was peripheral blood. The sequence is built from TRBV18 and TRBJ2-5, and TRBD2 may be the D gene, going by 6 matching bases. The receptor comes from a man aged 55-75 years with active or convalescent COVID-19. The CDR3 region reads CASSERANPKETQYF. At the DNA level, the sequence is TGTGCCAGCTCCGAGCGGGCCAATCCTAAAGAGACCCAGTACTTC.